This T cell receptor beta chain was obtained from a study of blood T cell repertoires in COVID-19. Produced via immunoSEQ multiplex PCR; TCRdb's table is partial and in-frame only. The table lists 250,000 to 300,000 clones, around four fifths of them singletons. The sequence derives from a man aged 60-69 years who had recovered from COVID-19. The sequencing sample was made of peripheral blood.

This chain's CDR3 is CASSSLSGRADTQYF. The CDR3, as DNA: TGTGCCAGCAGCTCCCTTAGCGGGAGGGCAGATACGCAGTATTTT. This rearrangement joins TRBV7-9 to TRBJ2-3; 11 bases line up with TRBD2. V shed 4 bases, J shed 4 bases, and the junction held 4 bases outside the gene matches. The CDR3 spans 15 residues. Germline-derived CDR1 and CDR2 are SEHNR and FQNEAQ (reference sequence).